These 3 T cell receptor beta chains came from one sample sequenced in a study of neurological immune-mediated disorders. TCRdb used MiXCR to reprocess the 5' RACE reads, holding one entry per CDR3 protein. The sample carries around 41,000 distinct CDR3 sequences, about 15% recorded once. Input material: CD4+ T cells from blood. These receptors were taken from a woman aged 55-69 years with HTLV-1-associated myelopathy (HAM/TSP).

This clonotype was detected ten times or more. J is TRBJ2-7 and V is TRBV7-2; 12 bases line up with TRBD2. The CDR3 consists of 15 residues. Germline V lookup: CDR1 SGHTA, CDR2 FQGNSA. The V segment lost 3 bases and the J segment 5 bases; nucleotides outside the gene matches: 5. CDR3 bases: TGTGCCAGCAGCTTCCCTAGCGGGGGGGCCGACGAGCAGTACTTC. Residues: CASSFPSGGADEQYF.

In its sample, this clonotype was seen many times. The chain has TRBV2 and TRBJ2-1; D possibly uses TRBD1 or TRBD2 (5 bases each). Germline V gene lookup returns CDR1 SNHLY and CDR2 FYNNEI. The V end lost 8 bases, the J end lost 3 bases, and 14 bases lay between the germline ends. The CDR3 sequence is 14 residues long. CDR3 DNA sequence: TGTGCCAGCCGCCGGGACCCAAGCTACAATGAGCAGTTCTTC. It translates to CASRRDPSYNEQFF.

The chain is built from TRBV20-1 and TRBJ2-1, with 14 bases matching TRBD2. Trimming cost V 4 bases and J 2 bases; bases outside gene matches: 7. There are 17 residues in the CDR3. Germline V lookup: CDR1 DFQATT, CDR2 SNEGSKA (reference sequence). The CDR3 region is CSATHGTSGRTYNEQFF. CDR3 sequence (DNA): TGCAGTGCTACGCATGGGACTAGCGGGAGAACCTACAATGAGCAGTTCTTC.